Listed below are T cell receptor beta chains from one sample, sequenced in a study of cytomegalovirus exposure and HLA in healthy donors. TCRdb keeps only in-frame clones here, not all; method: immunoSEQ multiplex PCR. The profile covers fewer than 90,000 clones, with about 80% appearing a single time and approximately 1.4% taken by the ten largest. The sequenced sample was PBMCs. The receptors come from a male donor in good health and CMV-seronegative. CDR3s include the opening cysteine and the closing phenylalanine or tryptophan. The D gene is left open where the match is weak. For some rows the clone size is stated as once, few or many, or as a class when expanded; others skip it.

CDR3 DNA | CDR3 protein | clone size | CDR3 length | J gene | D gene | V gene
TGTGCCTCTCAAAGGGAACAGGGCCCCTACGAGCAGTACTTC | CASQREQGPYEQYF | . | 14 | TRBJ2-7 | . | TRBV2
TGTGCCAGCAGTTCTCGGGTTTCTATCTCACCCCTCCACTTT | CASSSRVSISPLHF | . | 14 | TRBJ1-6 | . | TRBV28
TGTGCCAGTAGACTGGGGGCGAAAAACATTCAGTACTTC | CASRLGAKNIQYF | few | 13 | TRBJ2-4 | . | TRBV19
TGTGCCAGTACCCTCACAGGGGGCGGCTATGGCTACACCTTC | CASTLTGGGYGYTF | . | 14 | TRBJ1-2 | TRBD1 | TRBV19
TGCAGCGTTGGGGGAGCTGGAAACACCATATATTTT | CSVGGAGNTIYF | . | 12 | TRBJ1-3 | . | TRBV29-1
TGTGCCAGCAGTCGGGACAGAACTTCCTATGGCTACACCTTC | CASSRDRTSYGYTF | once | 14 | TRBJ1-2 | TRBD1 | TRBV6-5
TGTGCCAGCACAAAAGAGGGACAGTCTAATCAGCCCCAGCATTTT | CASTKEGQSNQPQHF | . | 15 | TRBJ1-5 | TRBD1 | TRBV2
TGCGCCAGCAGCCCGGACTGGAGGAACAATGGCTACACCTTC | CASSPDWRNNGYTF | . | 14 | TRBJ1-2 | . | TRBV4-3
TGTGCCAGCTCACGGGGGACAGCAGTGATGAACACTGAAGCTTTCTTT | CASSRGTAVMNTEAFF | . | 16 | TRBJ1-1 | TRBD1 | TRBV18
TGTGCCAGCACTTCGGGGTTTGAGCAGTTCTTC | CASTSGFEQFF | . | 11 | TRBJ2-1 | . | TRBV2
TGTGCCAGCAGCGGGCCCCGGACAGGGACCTATGGCTACACCTTC | CASSGPRTGTYGYTF | once | 15 | TRBJ1-2 | TRBD1 | TRBV9
TGTGCCAGCAGCCCTCCTGGGGCTATTAGCACTGAAGCTTTCTTT | CASSPPGAISTEAFF | . | 15 | TRBJ1-1 | . | TRBV14
TGTGCCAGCAGTGTCGACAGCAAAAACATTCAGTACTTC | CASSVDSKNIQYF | . | 13 | TRBJ2-4 | . | TRBV2
TGTGCCAGCAGTGAGGCGGGGAACACTGAAGCTTTCTTT | CASSEAGNTEAFF | . | 13 | TRBJ1-1 | . | TRBV2
TGTGCCAGCAGCCCCCCGCCGGACAGGGCGAGCACCTTC | CASSPPPDRASTF | few | 13 | TRBJ1-2 | TRBD1 | TRBV7-2
TGTGCCAGCAGCTACGTGGGACAGGAGGCCTACGAGCAGTACTTC | CASSYVGQEAYEQYF | . | 15 | TRBJ2-7 | TRBD1 | TRBV5-6
TGCAGCGTTCTGACAGGACACTCTGGAAACACCATATATTTT | CSVLTGHSGNTIYF | . | 14 | TRBJ1-3 | . | TRBV29-1
TGTGCCAGCAGCACTCGGGAGCTTGGGAACACTGAAGCTTTCTTT | CASSTRELGNTEAFF | few | 15 | TRBJ1-1 | . | TRBV5-6
TGTGCCACCTCTAGTACCTACTACGAGCAGTACTTC | CATSSTYYEQYF | . | 12 | TRBJ2-7 | . | TRBV5-6
TGCGCCAGCAGCTTGGGACAGGGTGGATGGGATACGCAGTATTTT | CASSLGQGGWDTQYF | . | 15 | TRBJ2-3 | TRBD1 | TRBV5-1
TGTGCCTCCCCCTTGGTGCGTACCATGAACACTGAAGCTTTCTTT | CASPLVRTMNTEAFF | . | 15 | TRBJ1-1 | . | TRBV30
TGTGCCAGCAGCTCCCCTCGAGCCGAAGCTTTCTTT | CASSSPRAEAFF | few | 12 | TRBJ1-1 | . | TRBV5-5
TGTGCCAGCAGCTTGCAGGGGGCGAGCTATGGCTACACCTTC | CASSLQGASYGYTF | . | 14 | TRBJ1-2 | TRBD1 | TRBV5-4
TGTGCCAGCAGTTCAATGACAGGGAGTAGCGAAGAGACCCAGTACTTC | CASSSMTGSSEETQYF | . | 16 | TRBJ2-5 | TRBD1 | TRBV28
TGTGCCAGCAGAGAGGGTCAGAGGGGGCACGGTGAGCAGTTCTTC | CASREGQRGHGEQFF | . | 15 | TRBJ2-1 | . | TRBV21-1
TGTGCCAGCAGCTCCCCGGACAGCCAAGAGACCCAGTACTTC | CASSSPDSQETQYF | . | 14 | TRBJ2-5 | . | TRBV7-9
TGTGCCAGCAGTTGGCAGTACCAAGAGACCCAGTACTTC | CASSWQYQETQYF | . | 13 | TRBJ2-5 | . | TRBV27
TGCGCCAGCAGCTTGGCCTCTCAGGCCGGTGAAGCTTTCTTT | CASSLASQAGEAFF | . | 14 | TRBJ1-1 | . | TRBV5-1
TGTGCCAGCAGTGACTCGACAGGGGGCGCAGATACGCAGTATTTT | CASSDSTGGADTQYF | medium-sized | 15 | TRBJ2-3 | TRBD1 | TRBV6-4
TGCGCCAGCAGCCAAGATAGGAGCGGGGGAATCCTGGGGGATACGCAGTATTTT | CASSQDRSGGILGDTQYF | . | 18 | TRBJ2-3 | TRBD2 | TRBV4-1
TGCGCCAGCAGCTTGGGAGGACAGTCTGGGGCTGAAGCTTTCTTT | CASSLGGQSGAEAFF | . | 15 | TRBJ1-1 | . | TRBV5-1
TGCGCCAGCAGCTTATCGCCCGGGACTAGCGGACATGGAAGATTCACAGATACGCAGTATTTT | CASSLSPGTSGHGRFTDTQYF | . | 21 | TRBJ2-3 | TRBD2 | TRBV5-1
TGTGCCAGCGAATTCATCCAGGGGACTGAAGCTTTCTTT | CASEFIQGTEAFF | . | 13 | TRBJ1-1 | . | TRBV18
TGTGCCAGCAGCTCGACAGGGAATGGCAATCAGCCCCAGCATTTT | CASSSTGNGNQPQHF | . | 15 | TRBJ1-5 | TRBD1 | TRBV7-2
TGTGCCAGCAGCGTGACAGTGCGGAACACCGGGGAGCTGTTTTTT | CASSVTVRNTGELFF | . | 15 | TRBJ2-2 | . | TRBV9
TGTGCCAGTAGTATAGGCTGGCCTAACTATGGCTACACCTTC | CASSIGWPNYGYTF | . | 14 | TRBJ1-2 | . | TRBV19
TGTGCCAGCAGCCAACCGGGACAGGCTAACTATGGCTACACCTTC | CASSQPGQANYGYTF | . | 15 | TRBJ1-2 | TRBD1 | TRBV4-2
TGTGCCAGCAGACGCAATCGGACAGGGGTCAACAATGAGCAGTTCTTC | CASRRNRTGVNNEQFF | . | 16 | TRBJ2-1 | TRBD1 | TRBV27
TGCGCCAGCAGCTTCGGGCAGGGCGCTGAAGCTTTCTTT | CASSFGQGAEAFF | once | 13 | TRBJ1-1 | . | TRBV5-1
TGCAGCGTTGACGGAGGGGGCCAACAGGAGACCCAGTACTTC | CSVDGGGQQETQYF | . | 14 | TRBJ2-5 | . | TRBV29-1
TGCGCCAGCACAAGCCAATTGAACACTGAAGCTTTCTTT | CASTSQLNTEAFF | . | 13 | TRBJ1-1 | . | TRBV5-1
TGTGCCAGCAGCTTAGTTGGCTTCCTCAACACAGATACGCAGTATTTT | CASSLVGFLNTDTQYF | . | 16 | TRBJ2-3 | . | TRBV7-2
TGCGCCAGCAGCTTTTTGTGGCAGGGGTACGAGCAGTACTTC | CASSFLWQGYEQYF | . | 14 | TRBJ2-7 | . | TRBV5-1
TGTGCCAGCAGCTTACGGGTCCGCGGGAAACCTCCCTACGAGCAGTACTTC | CASSLRVRGKPPYEQYF | few | 17 | TRBJ2-7 | . | TRBV7-2
TGTGCCATCAGTGAGTACGTATTTGGTGGGCAGCTGAACACAGATACGCAGTATTTT | CAISEYVFGGQLNTDTQYF | . | 19 | TRBJ2-3 | . | TRBV10-3
TGTGCCAGCAGGCCGGGACAGGGGGCTCATCAGCCCCAGCATTTT | CASRPGQGAHQPQHF | once | 15 | TRBJ1-5 | TRBD1 | TRBV6-1
TGTGCCAGCAGCTTAGCGGTCCAGGTCACTGAAGCTTTCTTT | CASSLAVQVTEAFF | few | 14 | TRBJ1-1 | . | TRBV7-9
TGTGCCAGCAGTTCCCTAGACAGGGGAGGCACAGATACGCAGTATTTT | CASSSLDRGGTDTQYF | . | 16 | TRBJ2-3 | TRBD1 | TRBV6-5
TGCGCCAGCAGCTTGGCGGCTAGCGGGAGCTACGAGCAGTACTTC | CASSLAASGSYEQYF | . | 15 | TRBJ2-7 | TRBD2 | TRBV5-1
TGTGCCAGCAGTCCCGGAGGGAAACCAAACACCGGGGAGCTGTTTTTT | CASSPGGKPNTGELFF | once | 16 | TRBJ2-2 | . | TRBV9
TGTGCCAGCAGCCCTCGGAACTATGGCTACACCTTC | CASSPRNYGYTF | few | 12 | TRBJ1-2 | . | TRBV7-2
TGTGCCAGCAGTCTTACCGGGACACAAAACAGTCAGTACTTC | CASSLTGTQNSQYF | . | 14 | TRBJ2-4 | . | TRBV2
TGTGCCAGCAGCACACGACAGGGGGATAATTCACCCCTCCACTTT | CASSTRQGDNSPLHF | once | 15 | TRBJ1-6 | TRBD1 | TRBV5-4